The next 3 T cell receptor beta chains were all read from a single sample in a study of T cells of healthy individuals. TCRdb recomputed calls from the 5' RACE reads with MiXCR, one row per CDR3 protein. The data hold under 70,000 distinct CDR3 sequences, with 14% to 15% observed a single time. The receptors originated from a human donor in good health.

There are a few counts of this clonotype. The CDR3: CASSLAGANNNEQFF. For the CDR3, the DNA is TGTGCCAGCAGCTTAGCGGGGGCGAATAACAATGAGCAGTTCTTC. V gene TRBV7-2 combines with J gene TRBJ2-1, with TRBD1 as a possible D gene (6 bases). CDR1 is SGHTA and CDR2 is FQGNSA in the germline V gene. The CDR3 is 15 amino acids. Trimming took 0 bases from V and 5 from J, leaving 11 bases between them.

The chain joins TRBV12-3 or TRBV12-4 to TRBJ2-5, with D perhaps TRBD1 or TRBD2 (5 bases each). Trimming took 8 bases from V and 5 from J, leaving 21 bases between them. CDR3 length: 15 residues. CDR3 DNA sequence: TGTGCCAGCGCTTTTGGCTCGGGGACGGGGGAGACCCAGTACTTC. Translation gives CASAFGSGTGETQYF.

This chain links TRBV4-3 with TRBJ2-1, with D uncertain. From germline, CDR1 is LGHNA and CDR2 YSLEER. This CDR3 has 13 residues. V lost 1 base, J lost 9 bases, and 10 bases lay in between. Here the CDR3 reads CASSQVVGGEQFF. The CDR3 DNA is TGCGCCAGCAGCCAAGTGGTAGGTGGTGAGCAGTTCTTC.